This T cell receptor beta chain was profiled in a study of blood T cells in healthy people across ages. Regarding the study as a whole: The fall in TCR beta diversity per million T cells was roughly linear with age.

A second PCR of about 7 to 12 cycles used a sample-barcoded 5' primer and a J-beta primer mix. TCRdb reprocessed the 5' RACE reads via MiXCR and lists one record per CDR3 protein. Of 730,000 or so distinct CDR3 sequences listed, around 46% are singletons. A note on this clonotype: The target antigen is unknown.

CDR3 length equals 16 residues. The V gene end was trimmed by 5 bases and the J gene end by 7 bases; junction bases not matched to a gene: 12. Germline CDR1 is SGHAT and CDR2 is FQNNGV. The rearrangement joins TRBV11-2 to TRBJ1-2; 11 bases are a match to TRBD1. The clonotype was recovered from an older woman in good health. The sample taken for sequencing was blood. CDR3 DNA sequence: TGTGCCAGCAGCCGTTCCGCCGGGACAGGGGGGGGTGGCTACACCTTC. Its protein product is CASSRSAGTGGGGYTF.